This section outlines one T cell receptor (beta chain) sequence together with its context. Its binding antigen is unknown. No much larger clonotype is one base removed from it; base qualities were not supplied. This specimen's treatment or condition label, per the study, means: in vitro stimulation with specific CMV peptide epitopes to enrich CMV-specific T cells. This sample stems from a study of T cell repertoires in cytomegalovirus infection (dated 2019 in TCRdb). Background on the whole study: Recently identified HLA-C-restricted CMV epitopes, whose presentation resists viral immunomodulation, were targeted by peptide stimulations together with well-studied HLA-B-restricted epitopes. Donor HLA type was relevant to the analysis, as public TCR beta signatures indicated carriage of CMV infection together with the matching HLA type. General conclusions and limits of the study: The ex vivo response was dominated by HLA-C-restricted CMV-specific TCR beta clonotypes, which also provided the single most frequent clonotype in two of eight donors. In both this cohort and an independent cohort of 352 donors, the cumulative frequency of public TCR beta family members distinguished carriers of CMV infection plus the relevant HLA type.

TCRdb names Illumina HiSeq 1500 as the instrument used. TCRdb reran the public reads through fastp at Q25 and MiXCR, keeping productive beta chains. Records with the same CDR3 protein are collapsed into one entry carrying the most frequent genes and DNA. This sample has 230,000 or so distinct CDR3 sequences in its table, and 35% to 40% of those were observed once. Clones ranked in the top ten supply over 45% of the sample. The sequenced sample was CD8+ T cells from cultured PBMCs, obtained from culture after CMV antigen stimulation. This clonotype originated in a human donor in good health (CMV status not recorded). Some clones in this sample may be carry-over from other donors' samples.

The sequenced DNA is TGCGCCAGCAGCTACGGACAGGGGGCAGGCAATGAGCAGTTCTTC. Its translation is CASSYGQGAGNEQFF. This sequence uses TRBV5-1 and TRBJ2-1; 11 of the junction bases match TRBD1. The cysteine opens and the phenylalanine closes a CDR3 of 15 amino acids. Of the read, only the CDR3 DNA is kept; its 45 bases are in frame from base 1. V is trimmed back by 3 bases and J by 6 bases, and the junction contains 5 bases that no gene match accounts for. The germline V gene specifies SGHRS as CDR1 and YFSETQ as CDR2.